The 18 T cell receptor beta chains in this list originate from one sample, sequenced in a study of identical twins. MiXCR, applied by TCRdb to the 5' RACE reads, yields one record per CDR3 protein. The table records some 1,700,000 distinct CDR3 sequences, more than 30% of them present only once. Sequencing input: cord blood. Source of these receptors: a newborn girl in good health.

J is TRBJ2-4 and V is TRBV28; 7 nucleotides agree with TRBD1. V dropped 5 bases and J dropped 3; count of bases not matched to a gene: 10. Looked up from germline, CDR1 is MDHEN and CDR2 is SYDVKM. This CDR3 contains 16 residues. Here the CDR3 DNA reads TGTGCCAGCAGTCTCACAGGGGTAGGAGTCAAAAACATTCAGTACTTC. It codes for CASSLTGVGVKNIQYF.

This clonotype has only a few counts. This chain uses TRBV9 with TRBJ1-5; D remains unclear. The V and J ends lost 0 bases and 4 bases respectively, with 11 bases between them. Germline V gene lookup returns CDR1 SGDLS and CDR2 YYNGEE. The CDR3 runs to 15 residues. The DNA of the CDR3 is TGTGCCAGCAGCGTAGGCCCCGTAGGAAATCAGCCCCAGCATTTT. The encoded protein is CASSVGPVGNQPQHF.

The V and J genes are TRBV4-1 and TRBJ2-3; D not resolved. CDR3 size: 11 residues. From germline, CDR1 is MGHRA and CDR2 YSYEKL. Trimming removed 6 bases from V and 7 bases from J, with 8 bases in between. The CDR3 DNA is TGCGCCAGCAGGTTCAGATATACGCAGTATTTT. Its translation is CASRFRYTQYF.

The CDR3 DNA reads as TGTGCCAGCAGTGAATTTTACGAGCAGTTCTTC. Translation gives CASSEFYEQFF. This rearrangement joins TRBV2 to TRBJ2-1; D remains unclear. The germline V and J ends were trimmed by 2 bases and 10 bases, with 6 bases remaining between them. This CDR3 spans 11 amino acids. The V gene's germline CDR1 is SNHLY and CDR2 FYNNEI.

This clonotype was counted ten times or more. The CDR3, as DNA: TGTGCCAGCAGCTTAGAGGGGTTGCGTACGCAGTATTTT. As protein: CASSLEGLRTQYF. The rearrangement links TRBV11-2 to TRBJ2-3; the D is unclear. With 0 bases removed from V and 8 bases from J, the gap between germline ends came to 9 bases. The CDR3 is 13 residues long. Germline V gives CDR1 SGHAT, CDR2 FQNNGV.

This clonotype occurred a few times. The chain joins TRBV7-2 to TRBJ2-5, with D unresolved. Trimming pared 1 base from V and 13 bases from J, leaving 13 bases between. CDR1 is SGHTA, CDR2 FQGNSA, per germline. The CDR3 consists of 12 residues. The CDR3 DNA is TGTGCCAGCAGCTTAGACCGGGCCCCAGTGTACTTC. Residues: CASSLDRAPVYF.

CDR3 sequence (DNA): TGTGCCAGCAGTTTAGGTAGCGGGAGGGCCGAGAGCACAGATACGCAGTATTTT. It is translated as CASSLGSGRAESTDTQYF. The genes are TRBV27 and TRBJ2-3; 11 positions match TRBD2. This CDR3 has 18 residues. Germline V gene sequence: CDR1 MNHEY, CDR2 SMNVEV (reference sequence). Unmatched junction bases numbered 7, after V lost 2 bases and J lost 0 bases.

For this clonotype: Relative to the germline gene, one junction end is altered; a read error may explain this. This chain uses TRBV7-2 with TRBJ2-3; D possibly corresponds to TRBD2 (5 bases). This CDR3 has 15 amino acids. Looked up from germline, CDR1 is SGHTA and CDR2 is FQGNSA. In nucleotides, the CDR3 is TGTGCCATCAGCTTAAATTCTCTAGCTGCAGATACGCAGTATTTT. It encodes CAISLNSLAADTQYF. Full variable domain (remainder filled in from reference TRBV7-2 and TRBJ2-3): GAGVSQSPSNKVTEKGKDVELRCDPISGHTALYWYRQSLGQGLEFLIYFQGNSAPDKSGLPSDRFSAERTGGSVSTLTIQRTQQEDSAVYLCAISLNSLAADTQYFGPGTRLTVL.

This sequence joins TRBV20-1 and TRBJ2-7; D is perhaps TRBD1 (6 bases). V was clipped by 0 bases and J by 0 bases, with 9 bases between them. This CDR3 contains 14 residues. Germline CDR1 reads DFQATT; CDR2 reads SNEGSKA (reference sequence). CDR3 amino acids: CSARDDRSSYEQYF. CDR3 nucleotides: TGCAGTGCTAGAGATGACAGGAGCTCCTACGAGCAGTACTTC.

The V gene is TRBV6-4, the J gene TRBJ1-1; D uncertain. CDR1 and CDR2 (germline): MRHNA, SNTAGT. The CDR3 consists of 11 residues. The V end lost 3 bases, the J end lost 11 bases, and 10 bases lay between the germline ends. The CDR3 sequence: CASSDLGLAFF. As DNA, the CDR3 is TGTGCCAGCAGTGATCTCGGTTTGGCTTTCTTT.

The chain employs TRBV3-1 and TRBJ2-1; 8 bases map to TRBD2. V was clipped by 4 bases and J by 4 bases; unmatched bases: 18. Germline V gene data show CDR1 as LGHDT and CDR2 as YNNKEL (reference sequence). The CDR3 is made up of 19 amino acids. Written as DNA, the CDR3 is TGTGCCAGCAGCCCAAGAAGTCTACTACGCGGGGGGTGGTACAATGAGCAGTTCTTC. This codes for CASSPRSLLRGGWYNEQFF.

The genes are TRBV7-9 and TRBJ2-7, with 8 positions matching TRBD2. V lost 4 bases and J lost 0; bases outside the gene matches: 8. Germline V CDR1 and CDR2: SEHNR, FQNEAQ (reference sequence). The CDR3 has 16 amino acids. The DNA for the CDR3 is TGTGCCAGCAGCTCAAGATCCGGGACTAGCTCCTACGAGCAGTACTTC. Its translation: CASSSRSGTSSYEQYF.

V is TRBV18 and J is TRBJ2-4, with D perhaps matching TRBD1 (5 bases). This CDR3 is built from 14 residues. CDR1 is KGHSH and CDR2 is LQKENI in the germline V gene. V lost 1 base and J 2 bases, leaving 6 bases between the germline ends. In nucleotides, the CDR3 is TGTGCCAGCTCACCACAGGGGTCCAAAAACATTCAGTACTTC. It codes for CASSPQGSKNIQYF.

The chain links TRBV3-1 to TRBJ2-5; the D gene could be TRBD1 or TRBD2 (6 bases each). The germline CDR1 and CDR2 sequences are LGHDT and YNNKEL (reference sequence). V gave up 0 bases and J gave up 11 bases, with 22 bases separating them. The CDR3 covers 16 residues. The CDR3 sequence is CASSQDKGGLDNEQYF. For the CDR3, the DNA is TGTGCCAGCAGCCAAGATAAGGGGGGCCTGGACAATGAGCAGTACTTC.

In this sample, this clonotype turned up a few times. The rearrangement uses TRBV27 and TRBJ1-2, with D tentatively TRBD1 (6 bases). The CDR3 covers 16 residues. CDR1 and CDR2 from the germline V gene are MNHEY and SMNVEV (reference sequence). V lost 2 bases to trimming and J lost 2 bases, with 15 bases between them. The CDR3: CASSLRGTTGNYGYTF. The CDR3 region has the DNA TGTGCCAGCAGTTTACGGGGCACGACAGGAAACTATGGCTACACCTTC.

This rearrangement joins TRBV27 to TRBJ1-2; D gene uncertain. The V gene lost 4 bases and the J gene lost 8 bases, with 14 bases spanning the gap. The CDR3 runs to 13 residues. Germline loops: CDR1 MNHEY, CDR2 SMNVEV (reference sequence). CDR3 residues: CASSYGGRRGYTF. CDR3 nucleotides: TGTGCCAGCAGTTACGGAGGGCGTCGGGGCTACACCTTC.

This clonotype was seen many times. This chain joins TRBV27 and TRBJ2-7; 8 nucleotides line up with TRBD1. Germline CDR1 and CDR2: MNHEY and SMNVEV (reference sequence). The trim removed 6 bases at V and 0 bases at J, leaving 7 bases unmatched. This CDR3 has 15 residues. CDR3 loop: CASSRTTGVSYEQYF. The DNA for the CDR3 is TGTGCCAGCAGCCGAACGACAGGGGTCTCCTACGAGCAGTACTTC.

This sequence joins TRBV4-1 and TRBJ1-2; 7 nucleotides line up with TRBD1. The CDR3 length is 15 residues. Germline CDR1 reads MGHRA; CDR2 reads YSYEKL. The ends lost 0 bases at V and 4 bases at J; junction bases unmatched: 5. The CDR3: CASSQDRGQRYGYTF. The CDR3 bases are TGCGCCAGCAGCCAAGATCGGGGACAGCGCTATGGCTACACCTTC.